This TCR beta chain was captured in a study of PD-1 blockade in classical Hodgkin lymphoma. General study results and limits: By C4D1 there was a significant rise in CD4+ TCR diversity but not in CD8+ TCR diversity.

About this clone itself: Antigen unknown.

Trimming removed 0 bases from V and 0 bases from J, with 7 bases in between. Germline CDR1 SGHRS, CDR2 YFSETQ. This CDR3 comprises 15 residues. Every one of the patients relapsed after autologous stem cell transplantation (brentuximab vedotin exposure was variable). Measured with immunoSEQ multiplex PCR; TCRdb has only the in-frame clones, and not every one. The table records under 80,000 clones, about two thirds of them present only once. Sample: peripheral blood mononuclear cells (PBMCs), taken before the second cycle of nivolumab. The sequence derives from a human donor with classical Hodgkin lymphoma. The chain employs TRBV5-1 and TRBJ2-1; the D is unclear. The CDR3: CASSLGVSSYNEQFF. The CDR3 nucleotides read TGCGCCAGCAGCTTGGGGGTTAGCTCCTACAATGAGCAGTTCTTC.